The following is a TCR beta chain sequence with its context. Its antigen is undetermined. The entry originates in a study of T cell repertoires in cytomegalovirus infection. On the study more broadly: Public TCR beta signatures provided an indication of both CMV infection and a matching HLA type.

The study, taken as a whole, reports: People with CMV and the relevant HLA were identified by cumulative public TCR beta family frequency. Across the ex vivo response, the dominant clonotypes were HLA-C-restricted CMV-specific TCR beta clonotypes.

Each CDR3 protein is one row after TCRdb ran MiXCR on the reads. The sample contains approximately 130,000 distinct CDR3 sequences, under 30% of which appear only once. Trimming at V came to 2 bases and at J to 4 bases, leaving 12 bases not matched to a gene. The CDR3 has 17 residues. Germline V CDR1 and CDR2: MGHRA, YSYEKL. The rearrangement uses TRBV4-1 and TRBJ1-1, with 8 bases that match TRBD1. Sequencing was performed on PBMCs, sequenced either directly or after in vitro stimulation (not recorded which). This TCR came from a human donor in good health (CMV status not recorded). Some clones in this sample may be carry-over from other donors' samples. The CDR3 DNA reads TGCGCCAGCAGCCAACCAATGGACAGGGAATATGGCACTGAAGCTTTCTTT. Its translation: CASSQPMDREYGTEAFF.